The 21 T cell receptor beta chains below all came from one sample that was sequenced in a study of CD8 T cells in ankylosing spondylitis. Each CDR3 protein is one row after TCRdb ran MiXCR on the 5' RACE reads. The repertoire includes over 700,000 distinct CDR3 sequences, 15% to 20% of them detected once, and around a fifth sits in the top ten. These receptors' targets are unknown. Study findings and constraints: Blood of patients with ankylosing spondylitis appeared to be characterized by a TCR beta motif of seven or eight highly homologous variants.

Sequencing used blood, either unsorted or a sorted T cell fraction (not recorded which). Receptor source: a male donor with ankylosing spondylitis.

There are a few counts of this clonotype. Germline and junction disagree at one end, which may indicate a read error. CDR3 sequence: CASSLGGAGNEKLFF. CDR3 sequence (DNA): TGCGCCAGCAGTTTGGGGGGGGCCGGTAATGAAAAACTGTTTTTT. The J gene is TRBJ1-4, the V gene TRBV5-1; perhaps TRBD1 as D (6 bases). The CDR3 runs 15 residues. Germline CDR1 SGHRS, CDR2 YFSETQ.

This chain connects TRBV20-1 to TRBJ2-7; TRBD2 is a possible D gene (5 bases). This CDR3 region has 15 residues. CDR1 and CDR2 from the germline V gene are DFQATT and SNEGSKA (reference sequence). Trimming took off 0 bases at V and 4 bases at J, with 16 bases between the two ends. DNA of the CDR3: TGCAGTGCTAGAGATTACGAGGGAGTAGGGTACGAGCAGTACTTC. Translation gives CSARDYEGVGYEQYF.

The chain is built from TRBV20-1 and TRBJ1-2, with unresolved D. CDR3 size: 12 residues. The V gene's germline CDR1 is DFQATT and CDR2 SNEGSKA (reference sequence). Deletions cut 6 bases from V and 8 bases from J, with 16 bases between. CDR3 residues: CSAQISSRGYTF. The CDR3 bases are TGCAGTGCCCAAATATCGTCGCGGGGCTACACCTTC.

The J gene is TRBJ1-6, the V gene TRBV9; no reliable D call. V was cut by 0 bases and J by 7 bases, with 11 bases left in between. This CDR3 comprises 15 residues. Germline CDR1 reads SGDLS; CDR2 reads YYNGEE. Here the CDR3 reads CASSVESLGNSPLHF. DNA for the CDR3: TGTGCCAGCAGCGTAGAATCTCTGGGGAATTCACCCCTCCACTTT.

There are many counts of this clonotype. The chain joins TRBV9 to TRBJ1-3; D is uncertain. The germline V gene has CDR1 SGDLS and CDR2 YYNGEE. CDR3 length: 13 amino acids. V was clipped by 0 bases and J by 4 bases, with 5 bases between them. CDR3 sequence: CASSVGQGNTIYF. The CDR3 coding sequence is TGTGCCAGCAGCGTAGGCCAGGGAAACACCATATATTTT.

This clonotype was detected a few times. The V call is TRBV5-1, the J call TRBJ2-4; 8 bases fit TRBD2. The CDR3 has 14 residues. J was trimmed by 8 bases and V by 0 bases; bases with no gene match: 4. Germline V gives CDR1 SGHRS, CDR2 YFSETQ. The CDR3 bases are TGCGCCAGCAGCTTGGCGGAAGCGGGGGACATTCAGTACTTC. This gives the protein CASSLAEAGDIQYF. Complete variable domain (other parts from reference TRBV5-1 and TRBJ2-4): KAGVTQTPRYLIKTRGQQVTLSCSPISGHRSVSWYQQTPGQGLQFLFEYFSETQRNKGNFPGRFSGRQFSNSRSEMNVSTLELGDSALYLCASSLAEAGDIQYFGAGTRLSVL.

This clonotype was seen more than once but under ten times. The V and J genes are TRBV6-1 and TRBJ1-1; D gene uncertain. Germline V gives CDR1 MNHNS, CDR2 SASEGT. This CDR3 has 15 residues. The V gene lost 5 bases and the J gene lost 1 base, with 14 bases spanning the gap. The DNA for the CDR3 is TGTGCCAGCAGTCTCTTACCAGGCGGGAACACTGAAGCTTTCTTT. Its protein product is CASSLLPGGNTEAFF.

The sample holds one count of this clonotype. The chain recombines TRBV6-1 with TRBJ1-2; D remains unclear. Germline V lookup: CDR1 MNHNS, CDR2 SASEGT. Trimming took 2 bases from V and 4 from J, leaving 8 bases between them. This CDR3 is built from 13 residues. CDR3 region: CASSESESYGYTF. DNA for the CDR3: TGTGCCAGCAGTGAATCCGAATCCTATGGCTACACCTTC.

This clonotype has only a few counts. The chain carries TRBV20-1 and TRBJ2-3, with D hard to call. This CDR3 is 14 amino acids long. Trimming shortened V by 5 bases and J by 0 bases, and 12 bases separated the two germline ends. Germline assignment: CDR1 DFQATT and CDR2 SNEGSKA (reference sequence). The CDR3 loop is CSAHPYSSTDTQYF. The CDR3 DNA follows: TGCAGTGCTCACCCGTACTCTAGCACAGATACGCAGTATTTT.

This clonotype was counted many times. The gene calls are TRBV29-1 and TRBJ2-3; D may be TRBD2 (6 bases). The germline V and J ends were trimmed by 6 bases and 5 bases, with 9 bases remaining between them. This CDR3 comprises 11 residues. The germline V gene encodes CDR1 SQVTM and CDR2 ANQGSEA. CDR3 nucleotides: TGCAGCGTAGGAGGGTTAGATACGCAGTATTTT. This sequence encodes CSVGGLDTQYF.

This clonotype appeared a few times. V gene TRBV20-1 combines with J gene TRBJ1-5, with a weak D call TRBD1 (5 bases). The CDR3 is 14 residues long. V was cut by 5 bases and J by 3 bases, with 14 bases left in between. CDR1 and CDR2 (germline): DFQATT, SNEGSKA (reference sequence). The CDR3 DNA reads TGCAGTGCTCCAGGGAAAAGGGACAATCAGCCCCAGCATTTT. The encoded protein is CSAPGKRDNQPQHF.

This clonotype turned up a few times. V and J are TRBV7-8 and TRBJ2-3; D is perhaps TRBD2 (6 bases). Germline values: CDR1 SGHVS, CDR2 FQNEAQ. The CDR3 length is 14 residues. V lost 5 bases, J lost 5 bases, and 14 bases lay in between. The CDR3 protein is CASSKEGSRDTQYF. The CDR3 bases are TGTGCCAGCAGCAAGGAGGGGTCCAGAGATACGCAGTATTTT. The complete variable domain, with remaining parts taken from reference TRBV7-8 and TRBJ2-3, reads GAGVSQSPRYKVAKRGQDVALRCDPISGHVSLFWYQQALGQGPEFLTYFQNEAQLDKSGLPSDRFFAERPEGSVSTLKIQRTQQEDSAVYLCASSKEGSRDTQYFGPGTRLTVL.

The V and J genes are TRBV29-1 and TRBJ2-7; the match to TRBD2 covers 10 bases. This CDR3 comprises 14 residues. The germline V gene has CDR1 SQVTM and CDR2 ANQGSEA. V lost 2 bases and J lost 0; bases outside the gene matches: 1. The CDR3 region is CSVELAGDSYEQYF. The CDR3 coding sequence is TGCAGCGTTGAACTAGCGGGAGACTCCTACGAGCAGTACTTC.

V usage is TRBV3-1 and J usage is TRBJ2-7, with 7 bases lining up with TRBD2. CDR1 and CDR2 from the germline V gene are LGHDT and YNNKEL (reference sequence). The length of the CDR3 is 14 residues. V was clipped by 7 bases and J by 9 bases; unmatched bases: 15. In DNA, the CDR3 is TGTGCCAGCAATCTTGCGGGAGCCCGTATAGGGCAGTACTTC. Encoded protein: CASNLAGARIGQYF.

This clonotype was seen more than once but under ten times. The genes are TRBV7-6 and TRBJ2-7, with TRBD2 identical over 12 bases. This CDR3 spans 15 amino acids. Germline loops: CDR1 SGHVS, CDR2 FNYEAQ. With 4 bases clipped from V and 3 bases from J, the junction kept 4 bases outside the gene matches. The chain's CDR3 is CASSYGTSGYYEQYF. As DNA, the CDR3 is TGTGCCAGCAGCTATGGGACTAGCGGGTACTACGAGCAGTACTTC.

This clonotype was recorded a few times. The chain is built from TRBV15 and TRBJ2-1; D ambiguous. Germline CDR1 LNHNV, CDR2 YYDKDF (reference sequence). There are 12 residues in the CDR3. The germline V and J ends were trimmed by 3 bases and 9 bases, with 9 bases remaining between them. CDR3: CATSRDFGEQFF. The CDR3, as DNA: TGTGCCACCAGCAGGGATTTCGGTGAGCAGTTCTTC.

With respect to this clonotype: Without the conserved terminal phenylalanine or tryptophan, this CDR3 likely stems from a read error. This rearrangement joins TRBV7-8 to TRBJ2-5; 9 positions agree with TRBD1. CDR1 and CDR2 from the germline V gene are SGHVS and FQNEAQ. The CDR3 is 17 amino acids. V was clipped by 0 bases and J by 7 bases; unmatched bases: 12. DNA of the CDR3: TGTGCCAGCAGCTTAGCGCAGGGACAGGGCGCTGGGGGGACCCAGTACTCC. Translated: CASSLAQGQGAGGTQYS.

The rearrangement joins TRBV7-8 to TRBJ2-3, with a weak D call TRBD1 (5 bases). Trimming pared 3 bases from V and 2 bases from J, leaving 12 bases between. The CDR3 runs 15 residues. Germline CDR1 is SGHVS and CDR2 is FQNEAQ. CDR3 DNA: TGTGCCAGCAGCTTGGTGACAGATACCACAGATACGCAGTATTTT. It yields the protein CASSLVTDTTDTQYF. The full variable domain, rest sourced from reference TRBV7-8 and TRBJ2-3, is GAGVSQSPRYKVAKRGQDVALRCDPISGHVSLFWYQQALGQGPEFLTYFQNEAQLDKSGLPSDRFFAERPEGSVSTLKIQRTQQEDSAVYLCASSLVTDTTDTQYFGPGTRLTVL.

This clonotype appeared a few times. The chain links TRBV6-1 to TRBJ1-2, with D tentatively TRBD1 (6 bases). CDR1 MNHNS and CDR2 SASEGT come from the germline V gene. The CDR3 covers 16 residues. V lost 2 bases to trimming and J lost 4 bases, with 17 bases between them. CDR3 residues: CASSESSGRGTYGYTF. The CDR3 DNA is TGTGCCAGCAGTGAATCCTCCGGCAGGGGCACCTATGGCTACACCTTC.

The V gene is TRBV29-1, the J gene TRBJ2-1; 12 bases are shared with TRBD2. This CDR3 comprises 16 residues. Germline trimming cut 3 bases from V and 2 bases from J; bases unmatched to any gene: 5. Germline CDR1 and CDR2: SQVTM and ANQGSEA. This CDR3 is CSVDASGGVAYNEQFF. CDR3 DNA sequence: TGCAGCGTTGATGCTAGCGGGGGGGTAGCCTACAATGAGCAGTTCTTC.

Ten or more counts support this clonotype. The chain employs TRBV12-3 or TRBV12-4 and TRBJ2-3, with 10 bases that match TRBD2. The CDR3 contains 17 residues. V was pared by 0 bases and J by 3 bases, with 6 bases of the junction left unmatched. Here the CDR3 DNA reads TGTGCCAGCAGTTTAGCGGGAGCGGGAGGGATGACAGATACGCAGTATTTT. This translates into CASSLAGAGGMTDTQYF.